This TCR beta chain emerged from a study of shared clonotypes between healthy human individuals. Study-wide results and caveats: The naive CD4 repertoires of a handful of donors were compared, and roughly 5% of clonotypes were shared.

Here immunoSEQ multiplex PCR was the method, and the copy in TCRdb shows in-frame clones only, minus some. The sample lists some 1,600,000 clones; 95% to 99% were seen once. Note on this clone: The antigen remains unidentified.

CDR1 SGHVS and CDR2 FQNEAQ come from the germline V gene. This CDR3 contains 11 residues. V lost 3 bases, J lost 7 bases, and 7 bases lay in between. This chain joins TRBV7-8 and TRBJ2-7; D not certain. The material sequenced was naive CD4+ T cells sorted from blood. The subset was: CD45RA+ positively selected. The TCR sequence derives from a man between 25 and 39 years old in good health. The chain's CDR3 is CASSFGLEQYF. CDR3 sequence (DNA): TGTGCCAGCAGCTTCGGTCTGGAGCAGTACTTC.